This TCR beta chain is from a study of liver allograft versus peripheral blood T cells. Study-wide background: The study compared liver allograft T cell receptor repertoires against peripheral blood repertoires of liver transplant recipients.

The study, taken as a whole, reports: Peripheral blood repertoires reportedly differed from the T cell receptor repertoires found inside liver allografts.

This clonotype was found once. As yet, its antigen is unknown. This clone may be a read error of a much larger clone one base away. The CDR3 covers 15 residues. From germline, CDR1 is ENHRY and CDR2 SYGVKD. V shed 5 bases and J 0 bases; nucleotides not matched to a gene: 6. TCRdb used MiXCR to reprocess the reads, holding one entry per CDR3 protein. Found here are about 8,300 distinct CDR3 sequences, under 20% of them singletons; the top ten hold under 30%. V usage is TRBV10-3 and J usage is TRBJ1-1; TRBD1 agrees at 7 bases. The receptor was isolated from a human patient who had a liver transplant. Among the T cells, some may be from the graft donor. The CDR3 is CAISFRQGLNTEAFF. Here the CDR3 DNA reads TGTGCCATCAGTTTTCGACAGGGACTGAACACTGAAGCTTTCTTT.